This is a list of T cell receptor beta chains from one sample in a study of blood T cells in healthy people across ages. TCRdb re-called the 5' RACE reads through MiXCR, storing one row per CDR3 protein. There are 600,000 to 1,000,000 distinct CDR3 sequences in the sample; roughly 64% occur only once, and over 20% lies in the top ten. Material: blood. These receptors originate from a young man in good health. The CDR3 runs from the conserved cysteine through the conserved F or W. D genes are given only for firm matches. Clone size appears in some rows only: once, few, many, or a class for an expanded clone.

TRBJ2-1	14	NA	TRBV6-2/TRBV6-3	TRBD1	TGTGCCAGCAGCTGGGGGACAGTATACAATGAGCAGTTCTTC	CASSWGTVYNEQFF
TRBJ2-3	17	NA	TRBV20-1	TRBD2	TGCGGTGCCCCATCGATCCCTAGCGGGAGAATGACAGATACGCAGTATTTT	CGAPSIPSGRMTDTQYF
TRBJ2-7	15	NA	TRBV20-1	TRBD2	TGCAGTGCCCCGGCTAGCGGGAGATCTTACAATGAGCAGTACTTC	CSAPASGRSYNEQYF
TRBJ1-5	15	NA	TRBV27	NA	TGTGCCAGCATGAAAGGGATTTATAGCAATCAGCCCCAGCATTTT	CASMKGIYSNQPQHF
TRBJ1-1	15	NA	TRBV30	NA	TGTGCCTGGAGTAGGTCATTGACAGTTCTCACTGAAGCTTTCTTT	CAWSRSLTVLTEAFF
TRBJ2-3	14	once	TRBV6-5	TRBD2	TGTGCCAGCAGTGACGCGGTAGCGGGGGATACGCAGTATTTT	CASSDAVAGDTQYF
TRBJ2-3	13	NA	TRBV27	NA	TGTGCCACCCAGCGACTAGTCGGAGATACGCAGTATTTT	CATQRLVGDTQYF
TRBJ2-3	13	few	TRBV18	NA	TGTGCCAGCTCACCAGGGGGCTCAGATACGCAGTATTTT	CASSPGGSDTQYF
TRBJ1-1	14	few	TRBV3-1	NA	TGTGCCAGCAGCCCCCGAAGGTCCAACACTGAAGCTTTCTTT	CASSPRRSNTEAFF
TRBJ2-1	12	NA	TRBV24-1	NA	TGTGCCACCAGGGCCAGCAACAATGAGCAGTTCTTC	CATRASNNEQFF
TRBJ2-7	16	NA	TRBV28	NA	TGTGCCAGCAGTCTATACGGGACTCACTCTTCCTACGAGCAGTACTTC	CASSLYGTHSSYEQYF
TRBJ1-6	12	NA	TRBV10-3	TRBD1	TGTGCCACCACCGGGACAGGGTTACCCCTCCACTTT	CATTGTGLPLHF
TRBJ2-1	14	once	TRBV2	TRBD1	TGTGCCAGCCGGTGGGAGACAGGGGGCGATGAGCAGTTCTTC	CASRWETGGDEQFF
TRBJ2-1	13	NA	TRBV7-2	NA	TGTGCCAGCAGCGTCGGCTCTTATGATGAGCAGTTCTTC	CASSVGSYDEQFF
TRBJ1-2	13	few	TRBV6-6	NA	TGTGCCAGCAGGCCCGGGGAGTTCCCTGGCTACACCTTC	CASRPGEFPGYTF
TRBJ2-7	12	NA	TRBV30	NA	TGTGCCTGGAGTAGGGACCCATGTGGGGAGTACTTC	CAWSRDPCGEYF
TRBJ2-7	13	NA	TRBV20-1	TRBD1	TGCAGTGCTAGACAGGGGGCGTACTACGAGCAGTACTTC	CSARQGAYYEQYF
TRBJ2-1	15	NA	TRBV6-5	NA	TGTGCCAGCAGTTCGAGCGGGCCACAGGACAATGAGCAGTTCTTC	CASSSSGPQDNEQFF
TRBJ2-7	15	few	TRBV9	NA	TGTGCCAGCAGCGCTTCGCGGGGGCAGAGACGGGAGCAGTACTTC	CASSASRGQRREQYF
TRBJ2-7	14	NA	TRBV30	TRBD1	TGTGCCTGGAGCCCCGGGACAGGGGACTACGAGCAGTACTTC	CAWSPGTGDYEQYF
TRBJ2-6	17	NA	TRBV7-2	NA	TGTGCCAGCAGTCGCGGGACAGTCCTACCTGGGGCCAACGTCCTGACTTTC	CASSRGTVLPGANVLTF
TRBJ1-2	13	NA	TRBV2	NA	TGTGCCAGCAGTCGACTCTATAACTATGGCTACACCTTC	CASSRLYNYGYTF
TRBJ1-2	16	NA	TRBV12-3/TRBV12-4	NA	TGTGCCAGCAGTCCTCCTTGGGGGGGCATATTGGGTGGCTACACCTTC	CASSPPWGGILGGYTF
TRBJ1-2	13	once	TRBV29-1	NA	TGCAGCGTTGACAGGGTTGGGGACTATGGCTACACCTTC	CSVDRVGDYGYTF
TRBJ2-5	16	few	TRBV10-3	TRBD1	TGTGCCATCAGTGACTCTCTTCGACAGGGGCAAGAGACCCAGTACTTC	CAISDSLRQGQETQYF
TRBJ2-5	13	NA	TRBV15	TRBD1	TGTGCCACCAGCAAGCGACAGGGCGAGACCCAGTACTTC	CATSKRQGETQYF
TRBJ2-2	16	NA	TRBV7-2	NA	TGTGCCAGCAGCTTATACAGACCCCTTAACACCGGGGAGCTGTTTTTT	CASSLYRPLNTGELFF
TRBJ2-7	18	NA	TRBV6-5	NA	TGTGCCAGCAGTTACTTCGGTCGGGACGGGACCCATACCTACGAGCAGTACTTC	CASSYFGRDGTHTYEQYF
TRBJ1-3	13	NA	TRBV28	NA	TGTGCCAGCAGTTGGTACGTGGGCAACACCATATATTTT	CASSWYVGNTIYF
TRBJ1-5	14	NA	TRBV25-1	NA	TGTGCCATGGCCCCCGGACCGACGAATCAGCCCCAGCATTTT	CAMAPGPTNQPQHF
TRBJ2-7	18	NA	TRBV10-3	TRBD1	TGTGCCATCAGTGATATCCCGTATGGGACAGGGGATTCCTACGAGCAGTACTTC	CAISDIPYGTGDSYEQYF
TRBJ2-7	15	NA	TRBV12-3/TRBV12-4	TRBD1	TGTGCCAGCAGTCCGGGGGACAGGGGTTCGCACGAGCAGTACTTC	CASSPGDRGSHEQYF
TRBJ2-3	12	NA	TRBV25-1	NA	TGTGCCAGCAGTTCCCAGGGACGTACGCAGTATTTT	CASSSQGRTQYF
TRBJ2-6	14	NA	TRBV13	NA	TGTGCCAGCAGATCTACAGGGCTGGCCAACGTCCTGACTTTC	CASRSTGLANVLTF
TRBJ2-1	15	NA	TRBV11-2	NA	TGTGCCAGCAGCTTAAACAGGGCGTTGAACAATGAGCAGTTCTTC	CASSLNRALNNEQFF
TRBJ2-3	15	NA	TRBV7-2	NA	TGTGCCAGCAGATTGTTGGCTTCACGATCAGATACGCAGTATTTT	CASRLLASRSDTQYF
TRBJ2-6	18	NA	TRBV7-2	NA	TGTGCCAGCAGCTTAGCGGCCTCTCACACCTCCGGGGCCAACGTCCGGACTTTC	CASSLAASHTSGANVRTF
TRBJ2-5	15	NA	TRBV20-1	TRBD2	TGCAGTGCCAAATCCTACTATAGTGGGAGGGGGACCCAGTACTTC	CSAKSYYSGRGTQYF
TRBJ2-7	15	NA	TRBV7-9	TRBD1	TGTGCCAGCAGCAAAGCCGGGACAGGCACCTACGAGCAGTACTTC	CASSKAGTGTYEQYF
TRBJ1-6	14	few	TRBV10-3	NA	TGTGCCATAGTCTTGGGTTCCTATAATTCACCCCTCCACTTT	CAIVLGSYNSPLHF